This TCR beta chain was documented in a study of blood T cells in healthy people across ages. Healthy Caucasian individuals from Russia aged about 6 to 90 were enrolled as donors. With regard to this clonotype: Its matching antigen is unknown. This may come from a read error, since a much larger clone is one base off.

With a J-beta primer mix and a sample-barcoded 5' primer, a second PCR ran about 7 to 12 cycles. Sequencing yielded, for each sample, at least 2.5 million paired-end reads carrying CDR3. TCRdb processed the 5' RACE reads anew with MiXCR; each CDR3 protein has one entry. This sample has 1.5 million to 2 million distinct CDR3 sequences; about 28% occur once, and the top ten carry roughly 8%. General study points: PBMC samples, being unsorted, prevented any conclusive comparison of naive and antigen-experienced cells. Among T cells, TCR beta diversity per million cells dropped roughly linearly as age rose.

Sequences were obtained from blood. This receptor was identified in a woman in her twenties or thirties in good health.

CDR3 protein: CASSGADKYEQYF. DNA for the CDR3: TGTGCCAGCAGCGGGGCGGACAAATACGAGCAGTACTTC. V and J are TRBV6-5 and TRBJ2-7; D might be TRBD1 or TRBD2, each matching 5 bases. Trimming pared 6 bases from V and 4 bases from J, leaving 13 bases between. CDR1 is MNHEY, CDR2 SVGAGI, per germline. This CDR3 region has 13 residues.